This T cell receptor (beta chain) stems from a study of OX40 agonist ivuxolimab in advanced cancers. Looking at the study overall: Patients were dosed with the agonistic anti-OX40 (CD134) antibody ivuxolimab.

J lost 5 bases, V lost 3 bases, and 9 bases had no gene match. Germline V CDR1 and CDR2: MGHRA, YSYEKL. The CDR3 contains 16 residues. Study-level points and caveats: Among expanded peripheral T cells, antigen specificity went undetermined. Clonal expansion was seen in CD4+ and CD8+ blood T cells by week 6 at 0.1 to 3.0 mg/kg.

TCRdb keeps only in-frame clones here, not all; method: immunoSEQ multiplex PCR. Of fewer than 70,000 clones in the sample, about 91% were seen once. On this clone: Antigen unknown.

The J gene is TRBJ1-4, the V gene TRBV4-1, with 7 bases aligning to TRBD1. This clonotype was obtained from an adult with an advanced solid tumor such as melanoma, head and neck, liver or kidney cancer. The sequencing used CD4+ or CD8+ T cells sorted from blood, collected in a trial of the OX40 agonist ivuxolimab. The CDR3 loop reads CASSHLPGQQNEKLFF. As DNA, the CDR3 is TGCGCCAGCAGCCACTTACCGGGACAGCAGAATGAAAAACTGTTTTTT.